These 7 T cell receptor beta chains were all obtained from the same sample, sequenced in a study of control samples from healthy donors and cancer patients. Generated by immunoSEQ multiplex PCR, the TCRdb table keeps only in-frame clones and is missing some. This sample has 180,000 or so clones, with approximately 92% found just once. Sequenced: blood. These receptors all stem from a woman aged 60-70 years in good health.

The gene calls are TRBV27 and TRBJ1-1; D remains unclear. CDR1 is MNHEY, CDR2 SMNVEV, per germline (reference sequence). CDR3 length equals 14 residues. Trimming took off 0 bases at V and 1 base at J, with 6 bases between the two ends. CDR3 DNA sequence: TGTGCCAGCAGTTTATCGCCGGGGAACACTGAAGCTTTCTTT. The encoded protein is CASSLSPGNTEAFF.

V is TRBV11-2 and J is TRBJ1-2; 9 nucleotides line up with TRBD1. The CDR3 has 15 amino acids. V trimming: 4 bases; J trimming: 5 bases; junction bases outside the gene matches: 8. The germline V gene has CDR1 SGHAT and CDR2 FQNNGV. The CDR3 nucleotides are TGTGCCAGCAGCTCACTAAAGGGGACAGGGTATGGCTACACCTTC. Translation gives CASSSLKGTGYGYTF.

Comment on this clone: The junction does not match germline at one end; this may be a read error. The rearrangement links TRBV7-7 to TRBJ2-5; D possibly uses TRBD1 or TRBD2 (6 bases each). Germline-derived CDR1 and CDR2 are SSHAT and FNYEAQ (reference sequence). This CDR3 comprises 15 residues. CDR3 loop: CASSLGGHHQETQYF. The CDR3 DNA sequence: TGTGCTAGCAGCTTGGGGGGACACCACCAAGAGACCCAGTACTTC.

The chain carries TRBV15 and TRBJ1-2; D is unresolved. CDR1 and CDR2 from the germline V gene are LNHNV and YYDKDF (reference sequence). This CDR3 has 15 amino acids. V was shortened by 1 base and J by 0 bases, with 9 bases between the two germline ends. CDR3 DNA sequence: TGTGCCACCAGCAGAGGAGTAGGGTCTAACTATGGCTACACCTTC. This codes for CATSRGVGSNYGYTF.

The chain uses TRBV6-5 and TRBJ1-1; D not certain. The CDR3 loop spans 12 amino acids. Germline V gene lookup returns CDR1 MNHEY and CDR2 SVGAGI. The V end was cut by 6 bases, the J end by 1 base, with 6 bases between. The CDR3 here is CASSPRNTEAFF. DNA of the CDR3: TGTGCCAGCAGCCCAAGGAACACTGAAGCTTTCTTT.

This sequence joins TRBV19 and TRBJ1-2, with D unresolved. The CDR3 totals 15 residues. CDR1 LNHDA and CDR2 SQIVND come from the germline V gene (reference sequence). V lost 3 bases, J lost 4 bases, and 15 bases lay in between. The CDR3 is CASSIRQSGSYGYTF. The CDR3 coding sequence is TGTGCCAGTAGTATCAGGCAGAGCGGTAGCTATGGCTACACCTTC.

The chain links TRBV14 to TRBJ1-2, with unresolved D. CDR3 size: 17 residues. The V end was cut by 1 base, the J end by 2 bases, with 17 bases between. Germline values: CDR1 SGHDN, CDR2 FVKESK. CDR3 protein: CASSQGLFLRLNYGYTF. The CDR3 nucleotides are TGTGCCAGCAGCCAAGGATTGTTCCTAAGATTAAACTATGGCTACACCTTC.